This is a list of T cell receptor beta chains from one sample in a study of beta chain features in type 1 diabetes. TCRdb keeps only in-frame clones here, not all; method: immunoSEQ multiplex PCR. This repertoire shows approximately 250,000 clones, less than 15% found once; its top ten account for 0.025% to 0.03%. The sequenced sample consisted of naive CD4+ T cells from blood. The receptors shown here come from a woman aged 40-49 years in good health. Each CDR3 is given with its conserved first and last residue. Fields, in order: clone size, D gene, V gene, J gene, CDR3 DNA, CDR3 protein. D genes are given only for firm matches. Size is omitted from some rows. Given values are once, few, many or a class for expanded clones.

>-|TRBD1|TRBV25-1|TRBJ2-1
TGTGCCAGCAGCCCCGGGACAGGGCTACTGTTCTTC
CASSPGTGLLFF
>-|TRBD1|TRBV7-2|TRBJ1-6
TGTGCCAGCAGCTTACGACAGGGAGGTGCGGGGACCCTCCACTTT
CASSLRQGGAGTLHF
>few|-|TRBV6-5|TRBJ2-5
TGTGCCACCCGGCGGGGACAAGAGACCCAGTACTTC
CATRRGQETQYF
>-|TRBD1|TRBV18|TRBJ2-4
TGTGCCAGCTCACCACCCTGGACAGGGTCGGTCAAAAACATTCAGTACTTC
CASSPPWTGSVKNIQYF
>few|TRBD1|TRBV19|TRBJ1-5
TGTGCCAGTAGTATGTGGGACAGGGGGCCTAGTCAGCCCCAGCATTTT
CASSMWDRGPSQPQHF
>few|TRBD2|TRBV12-5|TRBJ2-5
TGTGCTAGTGGTTTGGGACTAGCGGGGGCCCAAGAGACCCAGTACTTC
CASGLGLAGAQETQYF
>few|-|TRBV18|TRBJ1-5
TGTGCCAGCTCACCACCGGGTGATCAGGGGATCCGGAGCAATCAGCCCCAGCATTTT
CASSPPGDQGIRSNQPQHF
>few|-|TRBV5-4|TRBJ2-5
TGTGCCAGCAGCCCACAGGACGTTCGGGAGACCCAGTACTTC
CASSPQDVRETQYF
>-|TRBD1|TRBV18|TRBJ2-5
TGTGCCAGCTCACCACAGACAGGGAGTGAGACCCAGTACTTC
CASSPQTGSETQYF
>few|-|TRBV7-2|TRBJ1-2
TGTGCCAGCAGCTTGCTATCAGGCGGGGTAAACTATGGCTACACCTTC
CASSLLSGGVNYGYTF
>-|TRBD2|TRBV27|TRBJ2-2
TGTGCCAGCAGTTTAGGTAGCGGGGGGGCTGGCGGGGAGCTGTTTTTT
CASSLGSGGAGGELFF
>few|-|TRBV5-1|TRBJ1-1
TGCGCCAGCAGCTTGGGTCCAGGGTTGGTATCCTCGGCTTTCTTT
CASSLGPGLVSSAFF
>many|TRBD2|TRBV23-1|TRBJ2-6
TGCGCCAGCAGTCAACGCGGGGGGTACGCTGGGGCCAACGTCCTGACTTTC
CASSQRGGYAGANVLTF
>-|TRBD1|TRBV7-9|TRBJ2-2
TGTGCCAGCAGCTCGGGACAGGGAAACACCGGGGAGCTGTTTTTT
CASSSGQGNTGELFF
>-|-|TRBV7-7|TRBJ2-5
TGTGCTAGCAGCCTGATAGATGGCAGGCAAGAGACCCAGTACTTC
CASSLIDGRQETQYF
>-|-|TRBV6-5|TRBJ2-3
TGTGCCACGCGTAACGCAGATACGCAGTATTTT
CATRNADTQYF
>-|-|TRBV19|TRBJ1-5
TGTGCCACACAGGACAATAGCAATCAGCCCCAGCATTTT
CATQDNSNQPQHF
>few|-|TRBV6-5|TRBJ2-3
TGTGCCAGCAGTTACTCGACAGGCACAGATACGCAGTATTTT
CASSYSTGTDTQYF
>-|-|TRBV5-1|TRBJ2-3
TGCGCCAGCAGCTTCGAGGGAGATACGCAGTATTTT
CASSFEGDTQYF
>few|-|TRBV29-1|TRBJ2-5
TGCAGCGTTGTTCTACAGGGCGGGTTCGAGACCCAGTACTTC
CSVVLQGGFETQYF
>few|TRBD1|TRBV5-1|TRBJ1-1
TGCGCCAGCAGCGGCAACAGGGGGGGGAACGGTGAAGCTTTCTTT
CASSGNRGGNGEAFF
>-|-|TRBV18|TRBJ1-2
TGTGCCAGCTCACTACAGGGTTCCGGTAATGGCTACACCTTC
CASSLQGSGNGYTF
>few|TRBD2|TRBV5-4|TRBJ2-7
TGTGCCAGCAGCCCCGGGGGGGGCCCTACCTACGAGCAGTACTTC
CASSPGGGPTYEQYF
>-|-|TRBV7-5|TRBJ1-5
TGTGCCAGAAGCTTAGACAGGGACAGCAATCAGCCCCAGCATTTT
CARSLDRDSNQPQHF
>few|TRBD2|TRBV6-5|TRBJ2-7
TGTGCCAGCAGTTATGGGGGGACTAGCGGGGTCTACGAGCAGTACTTC
CASSYGGTSGVYEQYF
>few|-|TRBV5-1|TRBJ1-1
TGCGCCAGCAGCTTGGAAGGGAGGAACACTGAAGCTTTCTTT
CASSLEGRNTEAFF
>few|-|TRBV11-2|TRBJ1-2
TGTGCCAGCAGCACTACGGCTGGGTATGGCTACACCTTC
CASSTTAGYGYTF
>-|TRBD2|TRBV6-6|TRBJ2-5
TGTGCCAGCAGGGTAGATAGCGGGAGAGAGACCCAGTACTTC
CASRVDSGRETQYF
>-|TRBD1|TRBV10-3|TRBJ1-2
TGTGCCATCATCAGGGGGATGGGGAACTATGGCTACACCTTC
CAIIRGMGNYGYTF
>-|-|TRBV9|TRBJ1-1
TGTGCCAGCAGCGCCAAGACAGGATCGAACACTGAAGCTTTCTTT
CASSAKTGSNTEAFF
>-|-|TRBV6-5|TRBJ1-1
TGTGCCAGCAGCCGGGGGGCGGGCACTGAAGCTTTCTTT
CASSRGAGTEAFF
>-|TRBD1|TRBV5-1|TRBJ1-1
TGCGCCAGCAGCCGCCCGACAGGGGTGGGCACTGAAGCTTTCTTT
CASSRPTGVGTEAFF
>-|TRBD1|TRBV5-1|TRBJ2-7
TGCGCCAGCAGCTTGGCGGGGAGCGGACAGGGGGCGCGGTCCACCTCCTACGAGCAGTACTTC
CASSLAGSGQGARSTSYEQYF
>few|-|TRBV6-5|TRBJ2-3
TGTGCCAGCAGTACCAGGGATACGCAGTATTTT
CASSTRDTQYF
>-|-|TRBV18|TRBJ2-7
TGTGCCAGCTCACTAACGTACTACGACTCCTACGAGCAGTACTTC
CASSLTYYDSYEQYF
>-|TRBD1|TRBV7-2|TRBJ1-5
TGTGCCAGCAGCGGCGACAGGGGGGGCAATCAGCCCCAGCATTTT
CASSGDRGGNQPQHF
>many|-|TRBV4-1|TRBJ2-7
TGCGCCAGCAGCCAAGAACCAGATCAGGGCAAGTCGAGGTGGTACTTC
CASSQEPDQGKSRWYF
>-|TRBD2|TRBV4-1|TRBJ2-3
TGCGCCAGCAGCCACCGAGTACTAGCGGGGGGGACCCCTAGCACAGATACGCAGTATTTT
CASSHRVLAGGTPSTDTQYF
>-|-|TRBV7-9|TRBJ2-7
TGTGCCAGCACCCCGGACAACGCCTACGAGCAGTACTTC
CASTPDNAYEQYF
>-|-|TRBV10-3|TRBJ1-1
TGTGCCATCAGTGACCCATCAGGCATGAACACTGAAGCTTTCTTT
CAISDPSGMNTEAFF
>-|TRBD2|TRBV5-4|TRBJ2-3
TGTGCCAGCAGGGGCACGGGGGGGACAGATACGCAGTATTTT
CASRGTGGTDTQYF
>-|TRBD1|TRBV5-6|TRBJ2-7
TGTGCCAGCAGCCTCGGGGTACAGGGGGAGTACGAGCAGTACTTC
CASSLGVQGEYEQYF
>-|-|TRBV6-5|TRBJ1-2
TGTGCCAGCAGTTACTCAGGGGACTCTTATTATGGCTACACCTTC
CASSYSGDSYYGYTF
>once|-|TRBV6-5|TRBJ1-1
TGTGCCAGCAGTTTCAGACGGGTCAACACTGAAGCTTTCTTT
CASSFRRVNTEAFF
>few|-|TRBV25-1|TRBJ2-7
TGTGCCAGCAGCAGGGGGGCAAGTTACGAGCAGTACTTC
CASSRGASYEQYF